These T cell receptor beta chains were read from a single sample in a study of T cell clonotyping in hematopoietic cell transplantation. Sequencing was performed with immunoSEQ multiplex PCR; in TCRdb, only in-frame clones are kept and a portion is missing. The table lists thousands of clones, 26% of them singletons. The source was peripheral blood mononuclear cells, collected 180 days after allogeneic stem cell transplant. The source is a male patient aged 35-50 years who had an allogeneic stem cell transplant from an unrelated donor, so the T cells may come from the graft donor. Some clones in this sample may be carry-over from other donors' samples. CDR3s include the opening cysteine and the closing phenylalanine or tryptophan. Each record gives: clone size, D gene, J gene, V gene, CDR3 DNA, CDR3 protein. D genes are given only for firm matches. Part of the rows lack a size; the others show once, few, many or a class for expanded clones.

clone size: -
D gene: TRBD2
J gene: TRBJ2-7
V gene: TRBV6-6
CDR3 DNA: TGTGCCAGCCGGGGACTAGCCTACGAGCAGTACTTC
CDR3 protein: CASRGLAYEQYF

clone size: -
D gene: TRBD1
J gene: TRBJ1-2
V gene: TRBV4-2
CDR3 DNA: TGTGCCAGCAGCCAAGGGACAGGGAGTGGCTACACCTTC
CDR3 protein: CASSQGTGSGYTF

clone size: few
D gene: TRBD2
J gene: TRBJ2-5
V gene: TRBV4-2
CDR3 DNA: TGTGCCAGCAGCCACGGGGGGTCCGGTGAGACCCAGTACTTC
CDR3 protein: CASSHGGSGETQYF

clone size: few
D gene: -
J gene: TRBJ1-5
V gene: TRBV19
CDR3 DNA: TGTGCCAGTAGGAGACTAGGTGTCCAGCCCCAGCATTTT
CDR3 protein: CASRRLGVQPQHF

clone size: few
D gene: -
J gene: TRBJ1-2
V gene: TRBV2
CDR3 DNA: TGTGCCAGCAGGATGCGGGGCTACACCTTC
CDR3 protein: CASRMRGYTF

clone size: -
D gene: -
J gene: TRBJ2-1
V gene: TRBV6-5
CDR3 DNA: TGTGCCAGCAGTTACGGGGGACCAACAAATGAGCAGTTCTTC
CDR3 protein: CASSYGGPTNEQFF

clone size: -
D gene: -
J gene: TRBJ2-7
V gene: TRBV9
CDR3 DNA: TGTGCCAGCAGCGTAGGGGACGGGTTATACGAGCAGTACTTC
CDR3 protein: CASSVGDGLYEQYF

clone size: few
D gene: TRBD1
J gene: TRBJ2-2
V gene: TRBV10-1
CDR3 DNA: TGCGCCAGCAGTGACGGGACAGGGAACACCGGGGAGCTGTTTTTT
CDR3 protein: CASSDGTGNTGELFF

clone size: -
D gene: -
J gene: TRBJ2-1
V gene: TRBV29-1
CDR3 DNA: TGCAGTTGGTCCGGGATAGGGGACAATGAGCAGTTCTTC
CDR3 protein: CSWSGIGDNEQFF

clone size: -
D gene: -
J gene: TRBJ1-5
V gene: TRBV30
CDR3 DNA: TGTGCCTGGAGTGTAATGAGGGAGGCCCAGCATTTT
CDR3 protein: CAWSVMREAQHF

clone size: few
D gene: TRBD2
J gene: TRBJ2-1
V gene: TRBV28
CDR3 DNA: TGTGCCAGCGGCCGACTAGCGGGGTATGAGCAGTTCTTC
CDR3 protein: CASGRLAGYEQFF

clone size: medium-sized
D gene: TRBD1
J gene: TRBJ2-7
V gene: TRBV13
CDR3 DNA: TGTGCCAGCAGCCCCGAGACAGGGGCCTACGAGCAGTACTTC
CDR3 protein: CASSPETGAYEQYF

clone size: few
D gene: -
J gene: TRBJ2-7
V gene: TRBV11-2
CDR3 DNA: TGTGCCAGCAGCTTAGGTTCTGGCGGTTACTACGAGCAGTACTTC
CDR3 protein: CASSLGSGGYYEQYF

clone size: -
D gene: -
J gene: TRBJ1-2
V gene: TRBV30
CDR3 DNA: TGTGCCTGGAGTTCTAACTATGGCTACACCTTC
CDR3 protein: CAWSSNYGYTF

clone size: once
D gene: -
J gene: TRBJ2-3
V gene: TRBV4-1
CDR3 DNA: TGCGCCAGCAGCCAAGATGGTAAAGGCACGCAGTATTTT
CDR3 protein: CASSQDGKGTQYF

clone size: few
D gene: -
J gene: TRBJ2-7
V gene: TRBV30
CDR3 DNA: TGTGCCTGCAGGGGCGCCTACGTGCAGTACTTC
CDR3 protein: CACRGAYVQYF

clone size: -
D gene: -
J gene: TRBJ1-5
V gene: TRBV30
CDR3 DNA: TGTGCCTGGAGTGTAGTTTCCCGGAGTGCGAGTCAGCCCCAGCATTTT
CDR3 protein: CAWSVVSRSASQPQHF

clone size: few
D gene: -
J gene: TRBJ1-5
V gene: TRBV30
CDR3 DNA: TGTGCCTGGAGTGTCGGGACCTATAGCAATCAGCCCCAGCATTTT
CDR3 protein: CAWSVGTYSNQPQHF

clone size: -
D gene: -
J gene: TRBJ1-1
V gene: TRBV30
CDR3 DNA: TGTGCCTGGAGTGTACACCCCAACACTGAAGCTTTCTTT
CDR3 protein: CAWSVHPNTEAFF

clone size: -
D gene: -
J gene: TRBJ2-7
V gene: TRBV30
CDR3 DNA: TGTGCCTGGAGTTCACAGGGTTACGAGCAGTACTTC
CDR3 protein: CAWSSQGYEQYF

clone size: few
D gene: TRBD1
J gene: TRBJ1-4
V gene: TRBV4-3
CDR3 DNA: TGCGCCAGCAGTGAACAGGGGGTTGATGAAAAACTGTTTTTT
CDR3 protein: CASSEQGVDEKLFF

clone size: few
D gene: -
J gene: TRBJ1-4
V gene: TRBV30
CDR3 DNA: TGTGCCTGGAACCAAGGGGAGAATGAAAAACTGTTTTTT
CDR3 protein: CAWNQGENEKLFF

clone size: few
D gene: -
J gene: TRBJ1-4
V gene: TRBV30
CDR3 DNA: TGTGCCTTCCGAGGTGCCTTCAATGAAAAACTGTTTTTT
CDR3 protein: CAFRGAFNEKLFF

clone size: -
D gene: -
J gene: TRBJ2-2
V gene: TRBV25-1
CDR3 DNA: TGTGCCAGCAGGGCGCCGGGGGAAGTCGGGGAGCTGTTTTTT
CDR3 protein: CASRAPGEVGELFF

clone size: -
D gene: -
J gene: TRBJ1-1
V gene: TRBV30
CDR3 DNA: TGTGCCTGGAACACGTCACCTGGGGCAGACACTGAAGCTTTCTTT
CDR3 protein: CAWNTSPGADTEAFF

clone size: few
D gene: -
J gene: TRBJ2-7
V gene: TRBV30
CDR3 DNA: TGTGCCTGGAGTGTGGGCAGGGGCTACGAGCAGTACTTC
CDR3 protein: CAWSVGRGYEQYF

clone size: -
D gene: -
J gene: TRBJ1-2
V gene: TRBV6-6
CDR3 DNA: TGTGCCACCCTAAGGGATAACTATGGCTACACCTTC
CDR3 protein: CATLRDNYGYTF

clone size: once
D gene: TRBD1
J gene: TRBJ1-1
V gene: TRBV30
CDR3 DNA: TGTGCCTGGAATCCACAGGGGATCACTGAAGCTTTCTTT
CDR3 protein: CAWNPQGITEAFF

clone size: -
D gene: -
J gene: TRBJ2-7
V gene: TRBV5-1
CDR3 DNA: TGCGCCAGCAGCTTGGTGGGGGTACTCCACGAGCAGTACTTC
CDR3 protein: CASSLVGVLHEQYF

clone size: few
D gene: TRBD1
J gene: TRBJ2-7
V gene: TRBV30
CDR3 DNA: TGTGCCTGGGATCGACAGGGGGTCCACGAGCAGTACTTC
CDR3 protein: CAWDRQGVHEQYF

clone size: few
D gene: TRBD1
J gene: TRBJ1-2
V gene: TRBV14
CDR3 DNA: TGTGCCAGCAGCCAAGATACAGGGGGCCCCTATGGCTACACCTTC
CDR3 protein: CASSQDTGGPYGYTF

clone size: few
D gene: -
J gene: TRBJ1-2
V gene: TRBV25-1
CDR3 DNA: TGTGCCAGCAGTGAATCGTTGGGGGGGTGGAATGGCTACACCTTC
CDR3 protein: CASSESLGGWNGYTF

clone size: few
D gene: -
J gene: TRBJ2-7
V gene: TRBV9
CDR3 DNA: TGTGCCAGCAGCCCCGCCGGGACTGGGTACGAGCAGTACTTC
CDR3 protein: CASSPAGTGYEQYF

clone size: -
D gene: -
J gene: TRBJ2-3
V gene: TRBV30
CDR3 DNA: TGTGCCTGGAGACACGAGCCGGACTCAGAAAACACAGATACGCAGTATTTT
CDR3 protein: CAWRHEPDSENTDTQYF

clone size: -
D gene: TRBD1
J gene: TRBJ1-1
V gene: TRBV4-2
CDR3 DNA: TGTGCCAGCAGCGGGGACAGGGTGGACACTGAAGCTTTCTTT
CDR3 protein: CASSGDRVDTEAFF

clone size: -
D gene: -
J gene: TRBJ2-5
V gene: TRBV9
CDR3 DNA: TGTGCCAGCAGCGCCGTACCGGGACACGAAGAGACCCAGTACTTC
CDR3 protein: CASSAVPGHEETQYF

clone size: -
D gene: TRBD1
J gene: TRBJ2-7
V gene: TRBV6-5
CDR3 DNA: TGTGCCAGCAGTTACTCCGGACAGGGCTACGAGCAGTACTTC
CDR3 protein: CASSYSGQGYEQYF

clone size: -
D gene: -
J gene: TRBJ2-5
V gene: TRBV29-1
CDR3 DNA: TGCAGCGTTGAAGGGGTTGACGAGACCCAGTACTTC
CDR3 protein: CSVEGVDETQYF

clone size: -
D gene: -
J gene: TRBJ2-1
V gene: TRBV25-1
CDR3 DNA: TGTGCCAGCACCCCCGTTTACAGTAACAATGAGCAGTTCTTC
CDR3 protein: CASTPVYSNNEQFF

clone size: -
D gene: TRBD2
J gene: TRBJ2-7
V gene: TRBV11-1
CDR3 DNA: TGTGCCAGCAGCTTAGGGGGGACTAACACCTACGAGCAGTACTTC
CDR3 protein: CASSLGGTNTYEQYF

clone size: -
D gene: -
J gene: TRBJ1-5
V gene: TRBV6-5
CDR3 DNA: TGTGCCAGCAGTTGGAAGTATAGCAATCAGCCCCAGCATTTT
CDR3 protein: CASSWKYSNQPQHF

clone size: -
D gene: -
J gene: TRBJ1-3
V gene: TRBV1
CDR3 DNA: TGCACCAGCAGCCGACCGCCGATGGGGAACACCATATACTTT
CDR3 protein: CTSSRPPMGNTIYF

clone size: -
D gene: -
J gene: TRBJ2-6
V gene: TRBV14
CDR3 DNA: TGTGCCAGCAGCCTCTCTGGGGCCAACGTCCTGACTTTC
CDR3 protein: CASSLSGANVLTF

clone size: few
D gene: -
J gene: TRBJ2-1
V gene: TRBV6-6
CDR3 DNA: TGTGCCAGCAGACCACTAGGCAATGAGCAGTTCTTC
CDR3 protein: CASRPLGNEQFF

clone size: -
D gene: -
J gene: TRBJ2-7
V gene: TRBV29-1
CDR3 DNA: TGCAGCGTTGAAGATGGAGCAGGGCCGTACTTC
CDR3 protein: CSVEDGAGPYF

clone size: few
D gene: TRBD2
J gene: TRBJ2-7
V gene: TRBV4-1
CDR3 DNA: TGCGCCAGCAGCCAAGGAATTCTCGGACTAGCGGGCCACTACGAGCAGTACTTC
CDR3 protein: CASSQGILGLAGHYEQYF

clone size: -
D gene: -
J gene: TRBJ2-3
V gene: TRBV30
CDR3 DNA: TGTGCCTGGAGTTACGGCCGCAGGGCAGGTACGCAGTATTTT
CDR3 protein: CAWSYGRRAGTQYF

clone size: few
D gene: -
J gene: TRBJ2-1
V gene: TRBV27
CDR3 DNA: TGTGCCAGCGTTCCTGTTGGATCAAGCTCCTACAATGAGCAGTTCTTC
CDR3 protein: CASVPVGSSSYNEQFF

clone size: few
D gene: TRBD1
J gene: TRBJ1-2
V gene: TRBV19
CDR3 DNA: TGTGCCAGTAGTATACGGGACAGTTATGGCTACACCTTC
CDR3 protein: CASSIRDSYGYTF

clone size: -
D gene: TRBD1
J gene: TRBJ1-2
V gene: TRBV14
CDR3 DNA: TGTGCCAGCAGCCAAGATTACGGGACAGGGGTCGGCTACACCTTC
CDR3 protein: CASSQDYGTGVGYTF

clone size: -
D gene: -
J gene: TRBJ1-4
V gene: TRBV30
CDR3 DNA: TGTGCCTGGAGTGTATCCCCTGGGGATGAAAAACTGTTTTTT
CDR3 protein: CAWSVSPGDEKLFF

clone size: -
D gene: -
J gene: TRBJ1-1
V gene: TRBV30
CDR3 DNA: TGTGCCTGGAGTGCAGGGGTGAGGAACACTGAAGCTTTCTTT
CDR3 protein: CAWSAGVRNTEAFF

clone size: few
D gene: -
J gene: TRBJ1-2
V gene: TRBV28
CDR3 DNA: TGTGCCAGCAGTTTAGCGGGCACGGAGATGGGCTATGGCTACACCTTC
CDR3 protein: CASSLAGTEMGYGYTF